This note documents a single TCR beta chain sequence. The antigen remains unidentified. This sample is part of a study of response to subunit inactivated influenza vaccine. Study conclusions and caveats: With each seasonal influenza vaccination, the authors suggested, few new T cells are recruited.

This CDR3 spans 15 amino acids. CDR1 is SNHLY, CDR2 FYNNEI, per germline. The ends were cut back, 3 bases at V and 8 bases at J, with 17 bases in the middle. TCRdb independently ran MiXCR on the RT-PCR reads; one entry per CDR3 protein. The sample contains around 850,000 distinct CDR3 sequences, roughly 20% of which appear only once. This chain links TRBV2 with TRBJ2-1; maybe TRBD1 (6 bases). Specimen: PBMCs from blood, collected less than 6 days after vaccination. This sequence originates from a man over 45 who received an inactivated influenza vaccine. The CDR3 DNA is TGTGCCAGCAGTGATAATACCAGGGGTGGGGATGAGCAGTTCTTC. Amino acid sequence: CASSDNTRGGDEQFF.